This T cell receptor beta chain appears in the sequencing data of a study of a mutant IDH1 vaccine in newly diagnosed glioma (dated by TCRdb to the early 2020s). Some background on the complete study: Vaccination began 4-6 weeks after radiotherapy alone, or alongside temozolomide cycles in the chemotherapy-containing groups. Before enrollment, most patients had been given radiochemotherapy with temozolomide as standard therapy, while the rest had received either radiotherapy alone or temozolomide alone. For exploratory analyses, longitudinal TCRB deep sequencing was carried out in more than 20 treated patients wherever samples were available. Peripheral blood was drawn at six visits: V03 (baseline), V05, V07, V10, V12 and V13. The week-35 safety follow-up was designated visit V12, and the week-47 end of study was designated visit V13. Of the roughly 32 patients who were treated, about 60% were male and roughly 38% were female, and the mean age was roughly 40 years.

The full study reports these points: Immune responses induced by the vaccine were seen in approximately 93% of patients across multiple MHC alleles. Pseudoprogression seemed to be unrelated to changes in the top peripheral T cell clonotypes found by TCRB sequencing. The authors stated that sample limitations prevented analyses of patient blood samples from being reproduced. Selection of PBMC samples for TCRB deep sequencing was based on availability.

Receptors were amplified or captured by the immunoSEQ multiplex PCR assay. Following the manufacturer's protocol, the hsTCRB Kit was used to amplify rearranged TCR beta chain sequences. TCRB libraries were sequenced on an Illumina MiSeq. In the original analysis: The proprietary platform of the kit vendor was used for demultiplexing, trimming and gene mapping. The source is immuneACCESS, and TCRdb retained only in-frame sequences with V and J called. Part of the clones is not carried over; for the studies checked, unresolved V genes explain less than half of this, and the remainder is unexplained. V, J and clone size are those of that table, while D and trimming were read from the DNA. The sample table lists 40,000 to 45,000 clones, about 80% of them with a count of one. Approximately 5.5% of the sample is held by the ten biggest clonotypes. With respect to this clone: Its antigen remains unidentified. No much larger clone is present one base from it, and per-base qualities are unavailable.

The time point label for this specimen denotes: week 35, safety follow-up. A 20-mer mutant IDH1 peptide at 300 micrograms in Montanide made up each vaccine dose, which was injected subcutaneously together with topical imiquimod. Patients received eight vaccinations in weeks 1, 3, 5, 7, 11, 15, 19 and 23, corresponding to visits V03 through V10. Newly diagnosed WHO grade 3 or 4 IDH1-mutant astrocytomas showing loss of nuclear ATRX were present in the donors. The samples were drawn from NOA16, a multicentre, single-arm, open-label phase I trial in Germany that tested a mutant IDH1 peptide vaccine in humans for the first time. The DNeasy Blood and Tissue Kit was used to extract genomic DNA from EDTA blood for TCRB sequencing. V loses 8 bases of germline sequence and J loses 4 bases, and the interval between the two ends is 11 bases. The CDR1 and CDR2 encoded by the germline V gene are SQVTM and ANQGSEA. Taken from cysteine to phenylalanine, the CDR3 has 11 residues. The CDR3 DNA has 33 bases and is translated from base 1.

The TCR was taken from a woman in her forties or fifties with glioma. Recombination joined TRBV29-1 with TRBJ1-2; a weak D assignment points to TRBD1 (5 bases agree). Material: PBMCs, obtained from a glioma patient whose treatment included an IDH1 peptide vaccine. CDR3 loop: CSSKGVYGYTF. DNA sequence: TGCAGCTCCAAAGGGGTCTATGGCTACACCTTC.